This T cell receptor (beta chain) was documented in a study of shared clonotypes between healthy human individuals (dated by TCRdb to the early 2020s). Regarding the study in general: Two women and a few men aged 18 to 49 years were included in the cohort. Between about 0.94 and 8.9 billion PBMCs per donor were obtained by leukapheresis. For each donor, three plates each were used for CD4 naive and CD4 memory, two plates were used for CD8 naive, and one plate was used for CD8 memory. The study deeply sequenced blood TCR repertoires of about 5 healthy adults to estimate repertoire size and the extent of clonotype sharing between individuals. Different laboratories and diverse techniques were used to prepare libraries and sequence TCR repertoires, to increase sequencing depth and limit assay-specific biases. What the authors observed across the whole study: Estimated clonotype richness was generally larger for naive than for memory subsets. When four donors were compared, the shared fraction of clonotypes was about 5.2% for naive CD4, 3.5% to 4% for naive CD8, 2% to 2.5% for memory CD4, and 0.4% for memory CD8. Only blood was sampled, and tissue TCR repertoires likely differ from those in blood. Pairwise subsampling indicated that sequencing depth was expected to affect the degree of clonotype sharing among donors. Rarefaction of sorted-subset datasets indicated incomplete sequencing despite the large sequencing depth. Because the study included a small number of donors, the genetic and exposure-history diversity represented was limited. Clonotypes shared by all four sorted-subset donors showed higher generation probabilities than non-shared clonotypes.

V is clipped by 5 bases and J by 4 bases, and the sequence between their germline boundaries is 12 bases long. The CDR3 measures 13 amino acids from cysteine to phenylalanine. This entry keeps only the CDR3 DNA: 39 bases, framed from base 1. CDR1 and CDR2 are drawn from the germline V gene (reference sequence): SGHAT, FQDESV. Using the deep immunoSEQ assay, multiplex PCR amplified TCR CDR3 regions from genomic DNA. For each cell subset, the extracted genomic DNA was distributed evenly across all wells of several immunoSEQ 96-well plates, and each plate served as one replicate. For sorted subsets, approximately 190 ng of genomic DNA, equivalent to around 30,000 T cell genomes, went into each replicate PCR. The purified libraries were quantified using a Qubit 3.0 fluorometer, sized with a Bioanalyzer 2100, and then quantified again using the KAPA Library Quantification kit. A separate single-read 150-cycle Illumina NextSeq 550 flow cell was used to sequence each immunoSEQ 96-well plate. Processing in the source paper ran as follows. The immunoSEQ output contained only junctional sequences without quality scores, so filtering could not match that applied to full-length reads. Sequences were annotated with PyIR, a Python wrapper for IgBLAST v1.9, and V/J genes and CDR3 were assigned using IMGT germline references. Reads were removed for weak V/J assignments (E-value above 1e-6), missing CDR3, stop codons, out-of-frame junctions, or ambiguous translated residues. V3J clonotypes were defined by identical inferred V gene, J gene, and CDR3 amino acid sequence. The percentage overlap between two repertoires was calculated by dividing the number of shared unique clonotypes by the size of the smaller repertoire. Three approaches were used to assess repertoire richness: RTK rarefaction, the Chao1 estimator, and Recon v2.1 estimates of unobserved clonotypes. Generation probabilities were computed with OLGA for all TCRbeta clonotypes obtained by the gDNA method from several donors. The immuneACCESS repertoire file appears here via TCRdb, limited to in-frame rearrangements. These files lack a portion of the clones; in checked studies, under half of the deficit traces to unresolved V genes, and the cause of the others is not known. V, J and clone size derive from that table, while D and trimming were established from the DNA sequence. Here the sample has about 2.3 million clones; 80% to 95% occur a single time. Of the sample, 0.39% is held by the ten largest clones.

For this clone: The antigen this receptor binds is unknown. No much larger clone exists at a distance of one base, and base qualities are not known.

Healthy HIV-negative adults with no recently reported acute infections or vaccinations were included as donors. Only Caucasian adults living in Nashville, Tennessee, USA were represented among the donors. CD4+ T cells were enriched by magnetic negative selection; naive cells were then positively selected on CD45RA, and the negative fraction formed the memory subset. Blood was collected by leukapheresis, and PBMCs were isolated by Ficoll-Histopaque density gradient centrifugation and then cryopreserved in liquid nitrogen vapor phase. Analytical flow cytometry was used to check the purity and quantity of every magnetically sorted T cell population. Genomic DNA was isolated from each sorted fraction and quantified by UV absorbance on a Nanodrop 2000c.

The rearrangement combines TRBV11-1 with TRBJ2-7, with the D gene uncertain. This receptor was identified in a man between 18 and 35 years old in good health. Some clones in this sample may be carry-over from other donors' samples. The specimen sequenced was naive CD4+ T cells from PBMCs. The sample's cell subset or site label, in plain terms: CD45RA+ positively selected. The DNA reads TGTGCCAGCAGCCCAGGCGTTCGTTACGAGCAGTACTTC. It is translated as CASSPGVRYEQYF.